The next 13 T cell receptor beta chains were all read from a single sample in a study of response to subunit inactivated influenza vaccine. Via MiXCR, TCRdb re-called the RT-PCR reads, giving one row per CDR3 protein. The table records hundreds of thousands of distinct CDR3 sequences, 11% of them present only once. This sample was also put to use in a study of T cells expressing NK-cell markers. That work adds: Generation of TCR beta cDNA was performed by 5'RACE template switching incorporating UMIs.

The specimen was PBMCs from blood, collected on the day of vaccination. These TCRs come from a man aged 45 to 65 who received an inactivated influenza vaccine.

This clonotype has ten or more counts. The J gene is TRBJ2-7, the V gene TRBV7-2; the match to TRBD1 covers 11 bases. Germline-derived CDR1 and CDR2 are SGHTA and FQGNSA. There are 15 residues in the CDR3. The J segment lost 3 bases and the V segment lost 5 bases, leaving 6 bases of the junction unmatched. CDR3 nucleotides: TGTGCCAGCAGCCTTTGGGACAGGGGGTACTACGAGCAGTACTTC. This encodes CASSLWDRGYYEQYF.

This clonotype was counted only a few times. Germline is not matched at one junction end, which may reflect a read error. The V gene is TRBV6-5, the J gene TRBJ2-7, with 7 bases matching TRBD2. Germline loops: CDR1 MNHEY, CDR2 SVGAGI. The length of the CDR3 is 15 residues. DNA of the CDR3: TGTGCCAGCACTTACAGCGCTAGCGGAACCTACGAGCAGTACTTC. Protein: CASTYSASGTYEQYF.

This clonotype was seen a few times. V gene TRBV20-1 combines with J gene TRBJ2-7; 8 nucleotides match TRBD1. Losses at the gene ends were 0 bases for V and 5 bases for J; bases not matched to a gene: 9. The V gene's germline CDR1 is DFQATT and CDR2 SNEGSKA (reference sequence). The CDR3 consists of 15 residues. The CDR3, as DNA: TGCAGTGCTAGAGACTTACGGACAGGGAGCCACGAGCAGTACTTC. Protein sequence: CSARDLRTGSHEQYF.

This clonotype was counted only a few times. The J gene is TRBJ2-5, the V gene TRBV18, with 9 bases matching TRBD1. The J segment lost 2 bases and the V segment lost 6 bases, leaving 13 bases of the junction unmatched. This CDR3 region has 17 residues. Looked up from germline, CDR1 is KGHSH and CDR2 is LQKENI. In nucleotides, the CDR3 is TGTGCCAGCTCGCTGATCCCCGGGACAGGGAGTCAAGAGACCCAGTACTTC. Encoded protein: CASSLIPGTGSQETQYF.

The V and J genes are TRBV25-1 and TRBJ1-6, with 7 bases lining up with TRBD1. J was trimmed by 7 bases and V by 1 base; bases with no gene match: 4. The CDR3 is 15 amino acids. Germline-derived CDR1 and CDR2 are MGHDK and SYGVNS. This CDR3 reads CASSEFLDRNSPLHF. The CDR3 DNA reads as TGTGCCAGCAGTGAATTCCTGGACAGGAATTCACCCCTCCACTTT.

The chain uses TRBV29-1 and TRBJ2-7; a weak D match, TRBD1 (6 bases). Trimming shortened V by 4 bases and J by 4 bases, and 14 bases separated the two germline ends. CDR1 and CDR2 from the germline V gene are SQVTM and ANQGSEA. This CDR3 contains 13 residues. The CDR3, as DNA: TGCAGCGTTGGACACGGGACAAATTACGAGCAGTACTTC. Translation: CSVGHGTNYEQYF.

This clonotype was seen at least ten times. V and J are TRBV4-3 and TRBJ2-3; 7 positions match TRBD2. The CDR3 contains 16 residues. V gave up 1 base and J gave up 1 base; unmatched junction bases: 5. Per the germline V gene, CDR1 is LGHNA and CDR2 is YSLEER. Here the CDR3 reads CASSQAGLAGTDTQYF. In DNA, the CDR3 is TGCGCCAGCAGCCAAGCGGGTCTAGCGGGCACAGATACGCAGTATTTT.

This clonotype was seen more than once but under ten times. The chain recombines TRBV4-3 with TRBJ2-3, with D possibly TRBD2 on 6 matching bases. Trimming shortened V by 4 bases and J by 3 bases, and 11 bases separated the two germline ends. The CDR3 consists of 14 residues. Per germline, CDR1 LGHNA and CDR2 YSLEER. CDR3 DNA: TGCGCCAGCAGCCCTCTTGGGGGGACAGATACGCAGTATTTT. It codes for CASSPLGGTDTQYF.

The genes are TRBV20-1 and TRBJ2-4; the match to TRBD2 covers 16 bases. The ends lost 3 bases at V and 1 base at J; junction bases unmatched: 6. Germline lookup yields CDR1 DFQATT and CDR2 SNEGSKA (reference sequence). This CDR3 spans 18 amino acids. The CDR3 region is CSARPGLAGGEAKNIQYF. CDR3 DNA sequence: TGCAGTGCTAGGCCGGGACTAGCGGGAGGGGAGGCCAAAAACATTCAGTACTTC.

This clonotype was counted a few times. The chain couples TRBV4-1 to TRBJ2-1, with 10 bases that match TRBD2. CDR1 is MGHRA, CDR2 YSYEKL, per germline. The CDR3 runs 17 residues. With 5 bases clipped from V and 8 bases from J, the junction kept 15 bases outside the gene matches. The CDR3 protein is CASSLARLAGLAYEQFF. The DNA for the CDR3 is TGCGCCAGCAGCTTAGCCAGACTAGCGGGCCTGGCCTATGAGCAGTTCTTC.

This clonotype was observed a handful of times. CDR3 DNA: TGTGCCAGCAGCGTACTCGGGACAGGGGGCTCCGGGGAGCTGTTTTTT. It is translated as CASSVLGTGGSGELFF. V gene TRBV9 combines with J gene TRBJ2-2, with 12 bases lining up with TRBD1. The germline CDR1 and CDR2 sequences are SGDLS and YYNGEE. The V segment lost 1 base and the J segment 6 bases; nucleotides outside the gene matches: 4. This CDR3 comprises 16 residues.

The chain combines TRBV5-1 with TRBJ2-1; D is tentatively TRBD1 or TRBD2 (5 bases each). CDR3 size: 13 residues. Germline-derived CDR1 and CDR2 are SGHRS and YFSETQ. V lost 4 bases, J lost 6 bases, and 11 bases lay in between. The CDR3 DNA sequence: TGCGCCAGCAGCGTATCGGGGACCAATGAGCAGTTCTTC. Translation: CASSVSGTNEQFF.

The table lists this clonotype with a few counts. The rearrangement links TRBV7-2 to TRBJ2-5, with 7 bases matching TRBD2. Germline lookup yields CDR1 SGHTA and CDR2 FQGNSA. V gave up 3 bases and J gave up 9 bases; unmatched junction bases: 10. The CDR3 extends over 14 amino acids. The CDR3 DNA sequence: TGTGCCAGCAGCTTTCCGGGACTACGAGCGGCCCAGTACTTC. Translating it yields CASSFPGLRAAQYF.